This TCR beta chain was recovered during a study of Ad26.COV2.S vaccination and SARS-CoV-2 variants. Overall study results and limits: Responses of T cells in total may have been underestimated by the TCR breadth and depth analyses. CD8+ and CD4+ T cells specific for spike reportedly responded with substantial breadth after vaccination. It was found that vaccine and placebo recipients had similar non-spike TCR breadth.

Note on this clone: Its target is unknown.

V was trimmed by 3 bases and J by 6 bases, leaving 9 bases between them. This CDR3 spans 13 amino acids. TCRdb's table, derived via immunoSEQ multiplex PCR, lists solely in-frame clones and lacks some. The sample holds 300,000 to 450,000 clones; 92% are singletons and the top ten take 3% to 5%. This sequence was found in a human donor who had recovered from COVID-19. This chain joins TRBV12-3 or TRBV12-4 and TRBJ1-5; D gene uncertain. Sequencing used peripheral blood, obtained after recovery from COVID-19. The CDR3, as DNA: TGTGCCAGCAGTTTGGATGGGGTTCAGCCCCAGCATTTT. Its translation is CASSLDGVQPQHF.